The 22 T cell receptor beta chains below all came from one sample that was sequenced in a study of blood T cell dynamics during melanoma immunotherapy. Documented time point: pre-treatment baseline. Clones were sequenced by immunoSEQ multiplex PCR, and TCRdb holds only the in-frame ones, with some missing. The profile shows about 6,900 clones, roughly 80% of them singletons. The source was blood, collected from a patient treated with checkpoint blockade. The receptors derive from a human donor with melanoma.

The rearrangement joins TRBV5-6 to TRBJ2-3; 9 nucleotides line up with TRBD1. The J segment lost 3 bases and the V segment lost 4 bases, leaving 9 bases of the junction unmatched. This CDR3 region has 16 residues. Per germline, CDR1 SGHDT and CDR2 YYEEEE. This chain's CDR3 is CASSLSGTGTTDTQYF. The CDR3 DNA follows: TGTGCCAGCAGCCTCTCCGGGACAGGGACGACAGATACGCAGTATTTT.

For the CDR3, the DNA is TGTGCCAGCTCACCACCGTATGCAGGGGACTACGAGCAGTACTTC. This translates into CASSPPYAGDYEQYF. The chain combines TRBV18 with TRBJ2-7; maybe TRBD1 (6 bases). Trimming cost V 0 bases and J 3 bases, with 12 bases left between them. Germline CDR1 is KGHSH and CDR2 is LQKENI. The CDR3 extends over 15 amino acids.

V and J are TRBV13 and TRBJ1-1, with 9 bases that match TRBD1. CDR3 length: 15 amino acids. With 5 bases clipped from V and 4 bases from J, the junction kept 8 bases outside the gene matches. Germline V lookup: CDR1 PRHDT, CDR2 FYEKMQ (reference sequence). This CDR3 is CASSLNRGRGTEAFF. CDR3 coding DNA: TGTGCCAGCAGCCTTAACAGGGGGCGGGGCACTGAAGCTTTCTTT.

The rearrangement links TRBV6-5 to TRBJ2-5, with D maybe TRBD1 (5 bases). The end of the DNA is better explained by TRBJ2-7, so the J call may be wrong. CDR3 length: 14 amino acids. Germline V CDR1 and CDR2: MNHEY, SVGAGI. The CDR3 DNA reads TGTGCCAGCAGTTACGGCCAGGGTACCTACGAGCAGTACTTC. Translation gives CASSYGQGTYEQYF.

The chain is built from TRBV10-1 and TRBJ2-5; 10 bases fit TRBD2. V dropped 3 bases and J dropped 2; count of bases not matched to a gene: 9. Germline lookup yields CDR1 WNHNN and CDR2 SYGVQD (reference sequence). The CDR3 is made up of 17 amino acids. The CDR3 DNA follows: TGCGCCAGCAGTGAATCGGCTTTAGCGGGAGGACAAGAGACCCAGTACTTC. Protein product: CASSESALAGGQETQYF.

The chain is built from TRBV18 and TRBJ2-7; TRBD2 matches 9 bases. The CDR3 extends over 15 amino acids. After removal of 3 bases from V and 2 bases from J, the junction contained 5 bases not matched to a gene. Germline CDR1 reads KGHSH; CDR2 reads LQKENI. CDR3 loop: CASSPTSGETYEQYF. The CDR3, as DNA: TGTGCCAGCTCACCGACTAGCGGTGAAACCTACGAGCAGTACTTC. Complete variable domain (other parts from reference TRBV18 and TRBJ2-7): NAGVMQNPRHLVRRRGQEARLRCSPMKGHSHVYWYRQLPEEGLKFMVYLQKENIIDESGMPKERFSAEFPKEGPSILRIQQVVRGDSAAYFCASSPTSGETYEQYFGPGTRLTVT.

This chain uses TRBV18 with TRBJ2-5; 10 bases line up with TRBD2. Per the germline V gene, CDR1 is KGHSH and CDR2 is LQKENI. This CDR3 has 15 residues. The V and J ends lost 5 bases and 5 bases, in that order; junction bases with no gene match: 8. As DNA, the CDR3 is TGTGCCAGCTCAACCGGGACTAGCGTTGGGGAGACCCAGTACTTC. Its translation is CASSTGTSVGETQYF.

This chain links TRBV5-1 with TRBJ2-1; 8 nucleotides agree with TRBD1. The length of the CDR3 is 15 residues. The germline gives CDR1 SGHRS, CDR2 YFSETQ. Trimming removed 6 bases from V and 7 bases from J; junction bases left unmatched: 12. CDR3 coding DNA: TGCGCCAGCACCGTTTTAGGACAGGGTAAAAATGAGCAGTTCTTC. Translation: CASTVLGQGKNEQFF.

The J gene is TRBJ2-3, the V gene TRBV18; D might be TRBD1 (5 bases). The CDR3 covers 15 residues. V lost 3 bases and J lost 3, with 13 bases in between. The germline CDR1 and CDR2 sequences are KGHSH and LQKENI. For the CDR3, the DNA is TGTGCCAGCTCACCGGCAGGGTTCGGGACAGATACGCAGTATTTT. Protein: CASSPAGFGTDTQYF.

The chain recombines TRBV11-3 with TRBJ1-1; a weak D match, TRBD1 (6 bases). The CDR3 totals 13 residues. V was shortened by 3 bases and J by 4 bases, with 9 bases between the two germline ends. Germline values: CDR1 SGHNT, CDR2 YENEEA. The CDR3 sequence: CASSLTGATEAFF. CDR3 nucleotide sequence: TGTGCCAGCAGCTTGACGGGGGCCACTGAAGCTTTCTTT.

The chain combines TRBV7-9 with TRBJ2-1; tentatively, D is TRBD1 (5 bases). There are 12 residues in the CDR3. Germline CDR1 reads SEHNR; CDR2 reads FQNEAQ (reference sequence). Trimming took 2 bases from V and 15 from J, leaving 14 bases between them. This CDR3 reads CASSLFQGGWFF. CDR3 in DNA: TGTGCCAGCAGCTTATTTCAGGGTGGGTGGTTCTTC. The whole variable domain, filled in from reference TRBV7-9 and TRBJ2-1, reads DTGVSQNPRHKITKRGQNVTFRCDPISEHNRLYWYRQTLGQGPEFLTYFQNEAQLEKSRLLSDRFSAERPKGSFSTLEIQRTEQGDSAMYLCASSLFQGGWFFGPGTRLTVL.

This clone was seen a single time. CDR3 coding DNA: TGTGCCAGCGGGTCGTGGCTAGCGGGAGTGGTCGGCGAGCAGTACTTC. Translation: CASGSWLAGVVGEQYF. The gene calls are TRBV7-2 and TRBJ2-7; the match to TRBD2 covers 10 bases. V dropped 8 bases and J dropped 6; count of bases not matched to a gene: 16. Looked up from germline, CDR1 is SGHTA and CDR2 is FQGNSA. CDR3 length: 16 amino acids.

This chain links TRBV11-2 with TRBJ1-2; tentative D call: TRBD1 (5 bases). The length of the CDR3 is 15 residues. V gave up 1 base and J gave up 2 bases, with 11 bases separating them. The germline V gene encodes CDR1 SGHAT and CDR2 FQNNGV. CDR3 region: CASSLGSNRNYGYTF. As DNA, the CDR3 is TGTGCCAGCAGCTTAGGGTCTAACAGGAACTATGGCTACACCTTC.

The chain uses TRBV7-3 and TRBJ2-5; TRBD1 is a possible D gene (6 bases). Germline V lookup: CDR1 SGHTA, CDR2 FQGTGA. This CDR3 is built from 13 residues. V lost 5 bases, J lost 9 bases, and 16 bases lay in between. CDR3 bases: TGTGCCAGCAGCCCGAATACAGGGTCGGCCCAGTACTTC. Translated: CASSPNTGSAQYF.

V and J are TRBV5-5 and TRBJ2-2; perhaps TRBD2 as D (6 bases). Trimming pared 1 base from V and 4 bases from J, leaving 14 bases between. The germline V gene encodes CDR1 SGHKS and CDR2 YYEKEE (reference sequence). This CDR3 has 16 amino acids. The CDR3 protein is CASSLRRDLPTGELFF. CDR3 DNA: TGTGCCAGCAGCTTGCGCCGGGACTTGCCCACCGGGGAGCTGTTTTTT. The full variable domain, in which reference TRBV5-5 and TRBJ2-2 provide the parts outside the CDR3, is DAGVTQSPTHLIKTRGQQVTLRCSPISGHKSVSWYQQVLGQGPQFIFQYYEKEERGRGNFPDRFSARQFPNYSSELNVNALLLGDSALYLCASSLRRDLPTGELFFGEGSRLTVL.

As DNA, the CDR3 is TGCGCCAGCAGCTTGGAATCCGGGAACTATGGCTACACCTTC. This codes for CASSLESGNYGYTF. The chain recombines TRBV5-1 with TRBJ1-2, with D uncertain. The CDR3 is 14 residues long. Germline-derived CDR1 and CDR2 are SGHRS and YFSETQ. Trimming took off 0 bases at V and 2 bases at J, with 8 bases between the two ends.

This clone was observed a single time. The CDR3 DNA reads as TGCAGCGTTGTTGCAGGGGGCATGGAGACCCAGTACTTC. It codes for CSVVAGGMETQYF. V usage is TRBV29-1 and J usage is TRBJ2-5; 8 bases align to TRBD1. Germline values: CDR1 SQVTM, CDR2 ANQGSEA. The CDR3 extends over 13 amino acids. The V and J ends lost 4 bases and 5 bases, in that order; junction bases with no gene match: 6.

V and J are TRBV18 and TRBJ2-7, with D tentatively TRBD1 (7 bases). With 3 bases removed from V and 3 bases from J, the gap between germline ends came to 12 bases. The CDR3 length is 14 residues. The germline V gene has CDR1 KGHSH and CDR2 LQKENI. CDR3 DNA sequence: TGTGCCAGCTCACCTACTCAGGGGGGCTACGAGCAGTACTTC. Translating it yields CASSPTQGGYEQYF.

V usage is TRBV25-1 and J usage is TRBJ2-5; 9 bases fit TRBD2. After removal of 5 bases from V and 2 bases from J, the junction contained 9 bases not matched to a gene. Germline V gene data show CDR1 as MGHDK and CDR2 as SYGVNS. There are 16 residues in the CDR3. This CDR3 reads CASSSLVAGDQETQYF. The DNA for the CDR3 is TGTGCCAGCAGTAGTTTGGTAGCGGGGGATCAAGAGACCCAGTACTTC.

V gene TRBV19 combines with J gene TRBJ1-3; 8 bases align to TRBD1. Germline CDR1 is LNHDA and CDR2 is SQIVND (reference sequence). The CDR3 covers 15 residues. Unmatched junction bases numbered 8, after V lost 6 bases and J lost 4 bases. In DNA form, the CDR3 reads TGTGCCAGTAGCCTTATGCGGGACAGGGGAAACACCATATATTTT. This gives the protein CASSLMRDRGNTIYF. The full variable domain, its missing parts supplied by reference TRBV19 and TRBJ1-3, is DGGITQSPKYLFRKEGQNVTLSCEQNLNHDAMYWYRQDPGQGLRLIYYSQIVNDFQKGDIAEGYSVSREKKESFPLTVTSAQKNPTAFYLCASSLMRDRGNTIYFGEGSWLTVV.

This clone was detected a few times. The chain uses TRBV11-2 and TRBJ2-1, with D maybe TRBD2 (5 bases). The germline gives CDR1 SGHAT, CDR2 FQNNGV. The V end was cut by 1 base, the J end by 10 bases, with 5 bases between. The CDR3 consists of 11 residues. As DNA, the CDR3 is TGTGCCAGCAGCTTAGGAGGGGAGCAGTTCTTC. Translated: CASSLGGEQFF.

This clone was recorded a few times. The chain is built from TRBV4-2 and TRBJ1-1, with D possibly matching TRBD1 (5 bases). The CDR3 is made up of 16 amino acids. CDR1 and CDR2 (germline): LGHNA, YNFKEQ. Trimming removed 1 base from V and 3 bases from J, with 15 bases in between. CDR3 DNA: TGTGCCAGCAGCCAAGTCGGACGGGGCGCCTACACTGAAGCTTTCTTT. Translation: CASSQVGRGAYTEAFF.